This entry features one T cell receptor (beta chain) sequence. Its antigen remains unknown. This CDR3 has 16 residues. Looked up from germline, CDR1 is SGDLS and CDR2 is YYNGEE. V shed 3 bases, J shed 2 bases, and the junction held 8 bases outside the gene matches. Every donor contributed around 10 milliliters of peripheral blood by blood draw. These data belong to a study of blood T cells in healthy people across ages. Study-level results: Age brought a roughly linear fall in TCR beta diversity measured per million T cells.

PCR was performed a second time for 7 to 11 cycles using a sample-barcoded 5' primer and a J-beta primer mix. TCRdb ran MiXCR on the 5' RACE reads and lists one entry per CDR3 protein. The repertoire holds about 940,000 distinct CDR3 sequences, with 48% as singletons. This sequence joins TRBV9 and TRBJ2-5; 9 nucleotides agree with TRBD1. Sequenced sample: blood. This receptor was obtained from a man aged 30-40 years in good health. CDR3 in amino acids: CASSDGTGTTQETQYF. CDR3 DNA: TGTGCCAGCAGCGACGGGACAGGGACTACTCAAGAGACCCAGTACTTC.